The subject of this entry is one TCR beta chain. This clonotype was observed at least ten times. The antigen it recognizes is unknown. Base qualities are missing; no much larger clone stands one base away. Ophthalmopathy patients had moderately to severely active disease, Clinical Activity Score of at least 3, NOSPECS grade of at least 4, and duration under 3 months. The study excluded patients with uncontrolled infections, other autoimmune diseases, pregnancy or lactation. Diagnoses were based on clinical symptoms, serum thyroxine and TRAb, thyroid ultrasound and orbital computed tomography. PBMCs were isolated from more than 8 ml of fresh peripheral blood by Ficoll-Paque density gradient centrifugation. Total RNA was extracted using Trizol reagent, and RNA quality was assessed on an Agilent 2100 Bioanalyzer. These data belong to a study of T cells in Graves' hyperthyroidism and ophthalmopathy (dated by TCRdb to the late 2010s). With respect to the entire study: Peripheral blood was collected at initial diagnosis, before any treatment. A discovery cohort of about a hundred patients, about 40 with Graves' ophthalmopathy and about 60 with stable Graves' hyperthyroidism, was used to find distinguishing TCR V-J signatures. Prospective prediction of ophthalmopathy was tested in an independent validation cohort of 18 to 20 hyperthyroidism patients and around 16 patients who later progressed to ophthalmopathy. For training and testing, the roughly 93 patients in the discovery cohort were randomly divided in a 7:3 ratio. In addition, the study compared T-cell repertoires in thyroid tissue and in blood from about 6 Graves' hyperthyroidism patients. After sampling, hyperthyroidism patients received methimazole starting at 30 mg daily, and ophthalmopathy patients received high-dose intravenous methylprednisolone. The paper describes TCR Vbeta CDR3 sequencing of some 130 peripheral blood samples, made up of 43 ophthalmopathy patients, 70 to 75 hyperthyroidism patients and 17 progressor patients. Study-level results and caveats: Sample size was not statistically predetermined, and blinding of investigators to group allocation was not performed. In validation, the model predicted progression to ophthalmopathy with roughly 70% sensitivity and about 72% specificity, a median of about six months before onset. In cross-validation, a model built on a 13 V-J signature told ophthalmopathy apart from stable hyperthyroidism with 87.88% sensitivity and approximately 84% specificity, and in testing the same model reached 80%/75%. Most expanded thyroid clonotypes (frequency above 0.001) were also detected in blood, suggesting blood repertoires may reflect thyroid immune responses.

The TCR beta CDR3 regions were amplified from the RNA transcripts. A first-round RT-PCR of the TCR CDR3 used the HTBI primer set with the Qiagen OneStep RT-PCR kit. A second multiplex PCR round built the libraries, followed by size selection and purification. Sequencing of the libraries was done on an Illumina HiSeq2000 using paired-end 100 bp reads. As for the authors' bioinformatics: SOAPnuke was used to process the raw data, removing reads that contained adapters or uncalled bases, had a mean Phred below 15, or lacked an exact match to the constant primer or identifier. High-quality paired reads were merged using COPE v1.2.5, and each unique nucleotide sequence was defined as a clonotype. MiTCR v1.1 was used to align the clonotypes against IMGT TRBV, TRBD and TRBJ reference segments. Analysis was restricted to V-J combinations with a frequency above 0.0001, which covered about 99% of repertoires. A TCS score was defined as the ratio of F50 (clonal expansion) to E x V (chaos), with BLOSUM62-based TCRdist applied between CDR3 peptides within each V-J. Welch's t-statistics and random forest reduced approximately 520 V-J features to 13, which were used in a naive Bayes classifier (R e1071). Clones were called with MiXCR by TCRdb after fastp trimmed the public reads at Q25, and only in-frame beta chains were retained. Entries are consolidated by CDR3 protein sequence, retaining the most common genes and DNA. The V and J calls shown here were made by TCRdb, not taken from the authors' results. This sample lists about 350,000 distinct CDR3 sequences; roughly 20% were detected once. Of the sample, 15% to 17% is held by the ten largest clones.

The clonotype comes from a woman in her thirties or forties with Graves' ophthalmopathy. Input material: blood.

The CDR3 in this case is CASSEIPGMTGELFF. The sequenced DNA is TGTGCCAGCAGTGAAATACCGGGGATGACCGGGGAGCTGTTTTTT. The chain employs TRBV2 and TRBJ2-2, and possibly TRBD2, on 5 matching bases. The CDR3, from cysteine to phenylalanine, totals 15 residues. The kept DNA is CDR3 alone, 45 bases in frame from the first base. Reading the germline V gene gives CDR1 SNHLY and CDR2 FYNNEI. V is shortened by 2 bases, J by 5 bases, and the region joining them spans 12 bases. The entire variable domain, with the stretches around the CDR3 drawn from the reference TRBV2 and TRBJ2-2 proteins, is EPEVTQTPSHQVTQMGQEVILRCVPISNHLYFYWYRQILGQKVEFLVSFYNNEISEKSEIFDDQFSVERPDGSNFTLKIRSTKLEDSAMYFCASSEIPGMTGELFFGEGSRLTVL.